Listed below are T cell receptor beta chains from one sample, sequenced in a study of post-analysis software for immune sequencing data. TCRdb reanalysed the PCR reads using MiXCR and keeps one entry per CDR3 protein. The sample consists of about 770,000 distinct CDR3 sequences, 35% to 55% of them appearing once. Material: blood. The receptors stem from a girl aged 5 to 17 with multiple sclerosis. The CDR3 runs from the conserved cysteine through the conserved F or W. The order of the fields is V gene, clone size, J gene, CDR3 length, D gene, CDR3 DNA, CDR3 protein. D genes are given only for firm matches. Where a row states a size, it is once, few, many or the class of an expanded clone; other rows omit it.

>TRBV3-1|.|TRBJ2-1|15|TRBD2
TGTGCCAGCAGCCAAGATGTACTAGCGTCCAATGAGCAGTTCTTC
CASSQDVLASNEQFF
>TRBV6-2/TRBV6-3|.|TRBJ2-1|15|.
TGTGCCAGCAGTTACGTTTCGGCCCGAGACAATGAGCAGTTCTTC
CASSYVSARDNEQFF
>TRBV20-1|few|TRBJ2-7|13|TRBD1
TGCAGTGCTAGGCGGACAGGGGCCTACGAGCAGTACTTC
CSARRTGAYEQYF
>TRBV7-2|many|TRBJ2-5|14|.
TGTGCCAGCAGCCCGGGACCGAACCAAGAGACCCAGTACTTC
CASSPGPNQETQYF
>TRBV7-3|.|TRBJ2-1|18|TRBD2
TGTGCCAGCAGCTTATTTAGTTTTGGGCTAGCGGGATTCAGTGAGCAGTTCTTC
CASSLFSFGLAGFSEQFF
>TRBV29-1|few|TRBJ1-4|12|TRBD1
TGCAGCGCTAGACAGGGGCGCGAAAAACTGTTTTTT
CSARQGREKLFF
>TRBV14|once|TRBJ1-2|15|TRBD1
TGTGCCAGCAGCCTTCGACAGGGAGAGGGCTATGGCTACACCTTC
CASSLRQGEGYGYTF
>TRBV15|.|TRBJ2-5|15|.
TGTGCCACCAGCAGAGCCCTCCTGGGGCAAGAGACCCAGTACTTC
CATSRALLGQETQYF
>TRBV24-1|.|TRBJ2-3|16|.
TGTGCCACCAGTGATTTAATTAGGGGGGACGAGGATACGCAGTATTTT
CATSDLIRGDEDTQYF
>TRBV9|few|TRBJ1-1|11|.
TGTGCCAGCAGTGGGGAGACTGAAGCTTTCTTT
CASSGETEAFF
>TRBV20-1|.|TRBJ2-7|14|TRBD1
TGCAGTGCTAGAGATACTGACAGGGAGTACGAGCAGTACTTC
CSARDTDREYEQYF
>TRBV30|.|TRBJ1-1|12|.
TGTGCCTGGAGTTCAGGGCGCACTGAAGCTTTCTTT
CAWSSGRTEAFF
>TRBV27|.|TRBJ2-7|13|.
TGTGCCAGCAGCGGAATAGGGTCCTACGAGCAGTACTTC
CASSGIGSYEQYF
>TRBV3-1|.|TRBJ2-1|16|.
TGTGCCAGCAGCCAAAATTTGGGAGTCGGGGACAATGAGCAGTTCTTC
CASSQNLGVGDNEQFF
>TRBV7-9|.|TRBJ2-1|15|TRBD1
TGTGCCAGCACCCAAGGGGGACAGGCCTACAATGAGCAGTTCTTC
CASTQGGQAYNEQFF
>TRBV20-1|few|TRBJ2-1|14|.
TGCAGTGCTAGGACGGGGAGCGTATACAATGAGCAGTTCTTC
CSARTGSVYNEQFF
>TRBV6-1|.|TRBJ1-4|15|TRBD1
TGTGCCAGCAGTGAGGTGGACAGGGCTAATGAAAAACTGTTTTTT
CASSEVDRANEKLFF
>TRBV20-1|.|TRBJ1-1|11|.
TGCAGTGCTAATACTTACACTGAAGCTTTCTTT
CSANTYTEAFF
>TRBV28|.|TRBJ1-1|11|.
TGTGCCAGCACCCTGTCTTCTGAAGCTTTCTTT
CASTLSSEAFF
>TRBV12-3/TRBV12-4|.|TRBJ1-6|14|TRBD1
TGTGCCAGCACCCCGGGACAGGGGAATTCACCCCTCCACTTT
CASTPGQGNSPLHF
>TRBV6-5|many|TRBJ2-5|15|TRBD1
TGTGCCAGCAGTTACTCCGGGACAGGGAAAGAGACCCAGTACTTC
CASSYSGTGKETQYF
>TRBV5-6|few|TRBJ2-3|16|.
TGTGCCAGCAGCGTTCGACGCCTGACTAGCACAGATACGCAGTATTTT
CASSVRRLTSTDTQYF
>TRBV10-1|few|TRBJ1-5|16|TRBD1
TGCGCCAGCGGGGGGACAGAAGCTTATAGCAATCAGCCCCAGCATTTT
CASGGTEAYSNQPQHF
>TRBV5-1|.|TRBJ2-3|18|TRBD2
TGCACCAGCAGCTGGAGATCCGGGACTAGCGGGAGAACAGATACGCAGTATTTT
CTSSWRSGTSGRTDTQYF
>TRBV7-9|few|TRBJ2-7|18|TRBD2
TGTGCCAGCAGCCCCCTGACTAGCGGGAGTGCTGAGGGGAACGAGCAGTACTTC
CASSPLTSGSAEGNEQYF
>TRBV28|.|TRBJ2-7|12|.
TGTGCCAGTAGTTTATGGTTCTACGAGCAGTACTTC
CASSLWFYEQYF
>TRBV20-1|.|TRBJ2-7|13|TRBD1
TGCAGTGCCAACGACAGGGGACACTACGAGCAGTACTTC
CSANDRGHYEQYF
>TRBV5-1|.|TRBJ2-7|16|.
TGCGCCAGCAGCTTGGCTGCCGGTGCGAAGAGGGACGAGCAGTACTTC
CASSLAAGAKRDEQYF